This is a list of T cell receptor beta chains from one sample in a study of blood T cell repertoires in COVID-19. The method was immunoSEQ multiplex PCR; TCRdb's version includes in-frame clones alone and lacks a portion of them. The table lists around 130,000 clones, 75% to 85% of them singletons, with 20% in the top ten. The source material was peripheral blood. These receptors came from a man at least 80 years old with acute or convalescent COVID-19. CDR3s include the opening cysteine and the closing phenylalanine or tryptophan.

v_call cdr3_length cdr3_aa
TRBV4-1 16 CASSLSRLAGTDTQYF
TRBV19 14 CASSIGQAPTEAFF
TRBV4-1 17 CASSRRFQGSLADTQYF
TRBV30 15 CAWSVLAGKNSPLHF
TRBV5-8 16 CASSFGLAGVTDTQYF
TRBV4-2 13 CASSQEGGGEQFF
TRBV5-1 16 CASSPSSGTLNTEAFF
TRBV5-6 15 CASSLVSGGRETQYF
TRBV6-5 15 CASSPGQGSGNTIYF
TRBV2 18 CASSRAPWQGDYNSPLHF
TRBV3-1/TRBV3-2 15 CASSPTLYSNQPQHF
TRBV19 15 CASNSLGTPTGELFF
TRBV20-1 13 CSASRRVDYGYTF
TRBV7-9 15 CASSAAGTGYNEQFF
TRBV10-3 13 CATVSRTGYSAFF
TRBV7-2 14 CASSNRGFTGELFF
TRBV25-1 15 CASSDGQGVLETQYF
TRBV9 14 CASSVGDRGYEQYF
TRBV7-8 12 CASSFVSDTQYF
TRBV6-1 12 CASSEARNIQYF
TRBV3-1/TRBV3-2 18 CASSQEGPGWEGANVLTF
TRBV5-6 16 CASSSPLAVPYNEQFF